These T cell receptor beta chains were read from a single sample in a study of T-cell reconstitution after alpha-beta-depleted transplantation in children. TCRdb called the PCR reads again in MiXCR, with one record for every CDR3 protein. The table has about a million distinct CDR3 sequences, about 30% seen once; the top ten hold approximately 30%. Sample: PBMCs, mostly from graft donor cells, taken 360 days after TCRalphabeta/CD19-depleted stem cell transplant. The origin of the receptors is a boy under three years old who had a stem cell transplant for SCID, so the T cells may come from the graft donor. CDR3s include the opening cysteine and the closing phenylalanine or tryptophan. The D gene is left open where the match is weak. Some rows mark clone size as missing; the rest say once, few, many or name a class of expanded clone.

d_call j_call cdr3_length clone_size v_call cdr3_aa cdr3_nt
- TRBJ2-1 18 - TRBV15 CATSRDRRGGGPYNEQFF TGTGCCACCAGCAGAGACCGCCGAGGGGGGGGCCCGTACAATGAGCAGTTCTTC
- TRBJ2-7 12 - TRBV6-2/TRBV6-3 CASRYSRGEQYF TGTGCCAGCAGGTACTCTCGTGGCGAGCAGTACTTC
- TRBJ2-3 14 few TRBV6-1 CATARNSCTDTQYF TGTGCCACCGCGAGGAATTCTTGCACAGATACGCAGTATTTT
- TRBJ1-5 13 - TRBV12-3/TRBV12-4 CASREGVHQPQHF TGTGCCAGCAGGGAAGGGGTTCATCAGCCCCAGCATTTT
- TRBJ1-4 15 - TRBV7-2 CASSLVGVRYEKLFF TGTGCCAGCAGCCTAGTTGGGGTCCGATACGAAAAACTGTTTTTT
- TRBJ2-3 13 few TRBV29-1 CSVAGRLTDTQYF TGCAGCGTTGCGGGGCGGCTCACAGATACGCAGTATTTT
- TRBJ2-7 16 few TRBV7-6 CASSLRPAGHSYEQYF TGTGCCAGCAGCTTACGGCCAGCGGGACACTCCTACGAGCAGTACTTC
TRBD1 TRBJ1-4 16 few TRBV4-3 CASSQDLGGKGAKLFF TGCGCCAGCAGCCAAGATCTAGGGGGCAAGGGCGCGAAACTGTTTTTT
- TRBJ1-5 14 few TRBV7-6 CASSLAMGHQPQHF TGTGCCAGCAGCTTAGCAATGGGACACCAGCCCCAGCATTTT
- TRBJ2-5 11 few TRBV3-1 CASSLVQTQYF TGTGCCAGCAGCCTTGTGCAGACCCAGTACTTC
TRBD1 TRBJ2-3 14 - TRBV7-9 CASSSVGGKDTQYF TGTGCCAGCAGCTCGGTAGGGGGCAAAGATACGCAGTATTTT
TRBD2 TRBJ2-3 16 few TRBV5-4 CASSSPTSGHTDTQYF TGTGCCAGCAGCTCCCCCACTAGCGGCCACACAGATACGCAGTATTTT
- TRBJ2-1 15 - TRBV27 CASSFSRRTYNEQFF TGTGCCAGCAGTTTTTCAAGGAGAACCTACAATGAGCAGTTCTTC
TRBD1 TRBJ2-1 16 few TRBV9 CASSVATGNRGRKQFF TGTGCCAGCAGCGTAGCTACGGGAAACAGGGGGCGGAAGCAGTTCTTC
- TRBJ2-1 13 many TRBV7-2 CASSLSSYNEQFF TGTGCCAGCAGCCTTAGCTCCTACAATGAGCAGTTCTTC
TRBD1 TRBJ1-2 16 few TRBV7-8 CASSLVDRVFNYGYTF TGTGCCAGCAGCTTAGTAGACAGGGTCTTCAACTATGGCTACACCTTC
- TRBJ1-2 15 - TRBV28 CASSTRGRENYGYTF TGTGCCAGCAGTACCCGTGGCAGGGAGAACTATGGCTACACCTTC
- TRBJ2-7 14 - TRBV12-3/TRBV12-4 CASSTDGYGHEQYF TGTGCCAGCAGTACCGACGGCTACGGTCACGAGCAGTACTTC
- TRBJ2-5 12 many TRBV7-6 CASGVVGETQYF TGTGCCAGCGGGGTAGTTGGAGAGACCCAGTACTTC
- TRBJ1-4 17 - TRBV7-9 CASSQSQLGHRREKLFF TGTGCCAGCAGTCAGAGCCAATTGGGGCACCGGCGGGAAAAACTGTTTTTT
TRBD1 TRBJ1-3 15 few TRBV20-1 CSATPGTGGGNTIYF TGCAGTGCTACCCCCGGGACAGGGGGCGGAAACACCATATATTTT
- TRBJ2-5 15 - TRBV4-3 CASSQGRGAQETQYF TGCGCCAGCAGCCAGGGGAGGGGGGCCCAAGAGACCCAGTACTTC
- TRBJ2-7 14 - TRBV10-3 CAISPRTETYEQYF TGTGCCATCAGTCCCCGGACGGAGACATACGAGCAGTACTTC
- TRBJ1-3 15 many TRBV4-2 CASSQGGTSGNTIYF TGTGCCAGCAGCCAAGGTGGGACATCTGGAAACACCATATATTTT
- TRBJ2-3 15 - TRBV5-1 CASSVQGWDPGTQYF TGCGCCAGCAGCGTGCAGGGGTGGGACCCCGGTACGCAGTATTTT
- TRBJ1-1 18 - TRBV9 CASSVRGGEGWVNTEAFF TGTGCCAGCAGCGTTCGGGGGGGTGAGGGGTGGGTGAACACTGAAGCTTTCTTT
TRBD1 TRBJ2-1 15 few TRBV7-8 CASSQTRGIYNEQFF TGTGCCAGCAGCCAGACCAGGGGGATATACAATGAGCAGTTCTTC
- TRBJ2-5 14 - TRBV20-1 CSARAARGQETQYF TGCAGTGCTAGAGCGGCCAGGGGTCAAGAGACCCAGTACTTC
- TRBJ2-2 16 few TRBV10-3 CAISESAQLNTGELFF TGTGCCATCAGTGAGTCGGCACAGCTGAACACCGGGGAGCTGTTTTTT
- TRBJ1-1 13 few TRBV6-4 CASSEGRRTEAFF TGTGCCAGCAGTGAAGGGAGGAGAACTGAAGCTTTCTTT
TRBD1 TRBJ2-3 15 few TRBV5-6 CASSRTGPRTDTQYF TGTGCCAGCAGCAGGACAGGGCCTCGCACAGATACGCAGTATTTT
- TRBJ2-6 19 - TRBV28 CASSTTLATPPSGANVLTF TGTGCCAGCAGTACAACATTAGCCACACCACCCTCTGGGGCCAACGTCCTGACTTTC
- TRBJ2-5 16 - TRBV5-6 CASSRYGTQNQETQYF TGTGCCAGCAGCCGCTATGGGACACAGAACCAAGAGACCCAGTACTTC
- TRBJ1-5 16 - TRBV5-5 CASSLDGAGGNQPQHF TGTGCCAGCAGCTTGGACGGGGCTGGGGGCAATCAGCCCCAGCATTTT
- TRBJ2-3 13 - TRBV20-1 CSAQGLREDTQYF TGCAGTGCGCAGGGACTTAGAGAGGATACGCAGTATTTT
- TRBJ2-7 15 few TRBV2 CASSVGVTETYEQYF TGTGCCAGCAGTGTCGGAGTCACCGAAACCTACGAGCAGTACTTC
TRBD2 TRBJ2-7 18 few TRBV7-6 CASSLVPKTSGSSYEQYF TGTGCCAGCAGCTTAGTACCCAAGACTAGCGGGAGCTCCTACGAGCAGTACTTC
- TRBJ2-5 13 - TRBV15 CATSGEFGETQYF TGTGCCACCAGCGGCGAATTCGGGGAGACCCAGTACTTC
TRBD1 TRBJ1-1 15 - TRBV4-3 CASSPRVDRATEAFF TGCGCCAGCAGCCCCCGAGTTGACAGGGCCACTGAAGCTTTCTTT
- TRBJ1-6 17 - TRBV5-5 CASSLGFSSSYNSPLHF TGTGCCAGCAGTCTTGGATTCTCTAGCTCCTATAATTCACCCCTCCACTTT
TRBD1 TRBJ2-6 18 - TRBV12-3/TRBV12-4 CASSPWTGANSGANVLTF TGTGCCAGCAGCCCTTGGACAGGGGCGAACTCTGGGGCCAACGTCCTGACTTTC
TRBD2 TRBJ2-3 17 few TRBV20-1 CSARDPQLAGGTDTQYF TGCAGTGCTAGAGATCCCCAACTAGCGGGGGGCACAGATACGCAGTATTTT
- TRBJ2-7 12 many TRBV4-2 CASSQGPREQYF TGTGCCAGCAGCCAAGGGCCTCGAGAGCAGTACTTC
TRBD2 TRBJ2-7 19 - TRBV6-1 CASGHPRAGLAGKYYEQYF TGTGCCAGCGGCCACCCTCGCGCGGGGCTAGCGGGGAAATACTACGAGCAGTACTTC
TRBD1 TRBJ2-5 16 - TRBV7-9 CASSLDATGRRETQYF TGTGCCAGCAGCTTAGATGCGACAGGGCGCAGGGAGACCCAGTACTTC
- TRBJ2-7 15 few TRBV12-3/TRBV12-4 CASSFRDPRGYEQYF TGTGCCAGCAGTTTTAGGGATCCGAGAGGCTACGAGCAGTACTTC
- TRBJ2-1 14 - TRBV7-9 CASSIIPEDNEQFF TGTGCCAGCAGCATCATACCGGAGGACAATGAGCAGTTCTTC
- TRBJ2-3 13 few TRBV7-9 CASNPTDTDTQYF TGTGCCAGCAACCCCACGGACACAGATACGCAGTATTTT
- TRBJ2-2 15 few TRBV11-1 CASSKDRGITGELFF TGTGCCAGCAGCAAAGACCGTGGGATCACCGGGGAGCTGTTTTTT
- TRBJ2-1 11 - TRBV30 CAWIRGNEQFF TGTGCCTGGATCCGGGGAAATGAGCAGTTCTTC
- TRBJ2-5 13 - TRBV20-1 CSASFGVGETQYF TGCAGTGCTAGTTTTGGGGTTGGGGAGACCCAGTACTTC
TRBD2 TRBJ2-4 19 - TRBV5-1 CASSPGTSGGLPVKNIQYF TGCGCCAGCAGCCCGGGGACTAGCGGGGGCCTCCCCGTAAAAAACATTCAGTACTTC
- TRBJ1-1 15 - TRBV4-1 CASSQVRQAPTEAFF TGCGCCAGCAGCCAAGTTCGCCAGGCCCCAACTGAAGCTTTCTTT
TRBD1 TRBJ2-1 16 - TRBV14 CASSQDGTGVPNEQFF TGTGCCAGCAGCCAAGACGGGACAGGGGTTCCCAATGAGCAGTTCTTC
- TRBJ2-7 15 few TRBV18 CASSPSGAGFYEQYF TGTGCCAGCTCGCCCTCCGGGGCAGGGTTCTACGAGCAGTACTTC